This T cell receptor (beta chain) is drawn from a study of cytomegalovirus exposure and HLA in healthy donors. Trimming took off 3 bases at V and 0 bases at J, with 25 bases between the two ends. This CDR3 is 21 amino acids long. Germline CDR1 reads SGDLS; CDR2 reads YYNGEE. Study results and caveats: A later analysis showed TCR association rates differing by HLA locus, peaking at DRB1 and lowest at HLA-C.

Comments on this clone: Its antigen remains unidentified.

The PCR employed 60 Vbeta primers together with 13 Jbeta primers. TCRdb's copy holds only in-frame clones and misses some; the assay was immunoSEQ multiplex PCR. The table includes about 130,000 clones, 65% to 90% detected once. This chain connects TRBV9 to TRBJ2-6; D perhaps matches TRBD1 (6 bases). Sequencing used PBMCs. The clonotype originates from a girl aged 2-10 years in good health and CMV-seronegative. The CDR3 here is CASSAPFGQPVAYSGANVLTF. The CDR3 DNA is TGTGCCAGCAGCGCACCCTTTGGACAGCCCGTAGCTTACTCTGGGGCCAACGTCCTGACTTTC.